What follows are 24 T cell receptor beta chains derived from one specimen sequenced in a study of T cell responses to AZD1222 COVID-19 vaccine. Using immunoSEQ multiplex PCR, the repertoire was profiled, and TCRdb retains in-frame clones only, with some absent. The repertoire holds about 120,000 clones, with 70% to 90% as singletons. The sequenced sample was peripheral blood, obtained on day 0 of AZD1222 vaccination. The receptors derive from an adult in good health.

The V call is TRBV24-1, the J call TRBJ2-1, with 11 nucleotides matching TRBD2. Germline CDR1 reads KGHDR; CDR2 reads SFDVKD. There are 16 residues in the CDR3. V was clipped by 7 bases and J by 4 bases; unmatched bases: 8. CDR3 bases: TGTGCCACCAGCCCCGGGACTAGCGGAGGATACAATGAGCAGTTCTTC. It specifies CATSPGTSGGYNEQFF.

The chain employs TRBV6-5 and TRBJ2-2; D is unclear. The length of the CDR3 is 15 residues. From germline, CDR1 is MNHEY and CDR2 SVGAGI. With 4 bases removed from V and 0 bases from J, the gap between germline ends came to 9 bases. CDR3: CASSLTVTNTGELFF. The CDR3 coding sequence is TGTGCCAGCAGTTTGACGGTAACGAACACCGGGGAGCTGTTTTTT.

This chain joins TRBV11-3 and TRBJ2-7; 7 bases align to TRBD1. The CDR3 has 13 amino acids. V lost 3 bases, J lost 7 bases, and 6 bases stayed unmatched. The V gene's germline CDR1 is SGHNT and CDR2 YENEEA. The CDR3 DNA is TGTGCCAGCAGCTTCGACAGGGATCGGGAGCAGTACTTC. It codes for CASSFDRDREQYF.

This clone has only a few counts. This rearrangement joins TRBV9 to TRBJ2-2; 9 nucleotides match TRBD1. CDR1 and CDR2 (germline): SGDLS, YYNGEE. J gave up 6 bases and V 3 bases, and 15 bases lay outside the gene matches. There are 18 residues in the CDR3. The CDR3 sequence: CASSAGTGPGSRAGELFF. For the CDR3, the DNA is TGTGCCAGCAGCGCCGGGACAGGGCCCGGGAGTCGGGCCGGGGAGCTGTTTTTT.

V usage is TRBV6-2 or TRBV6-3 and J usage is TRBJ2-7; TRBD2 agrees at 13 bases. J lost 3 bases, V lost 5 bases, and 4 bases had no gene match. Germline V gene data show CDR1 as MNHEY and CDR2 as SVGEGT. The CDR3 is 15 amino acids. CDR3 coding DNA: TGTGCCAGCAGTCGGACTAGCGGGAGCCTCTACGAGCAGTACTTC. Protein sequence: CASSRTSGSLYEQYF.

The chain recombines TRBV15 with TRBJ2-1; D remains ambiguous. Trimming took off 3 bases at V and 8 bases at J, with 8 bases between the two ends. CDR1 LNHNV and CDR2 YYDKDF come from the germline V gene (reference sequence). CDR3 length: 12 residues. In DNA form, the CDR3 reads TGTGCCACCAGCAGTCGTTCCGATGAGCAGTTCTTC. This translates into CATSSRSDEQFF.

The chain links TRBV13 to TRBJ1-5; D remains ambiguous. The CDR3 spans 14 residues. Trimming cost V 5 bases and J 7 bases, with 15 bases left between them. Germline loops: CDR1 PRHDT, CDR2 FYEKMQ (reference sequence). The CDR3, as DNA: TGTGCCAGCAGCCTTAGACCGGGAGGGCAGCCCCAGCATTTT. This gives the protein CASSLRPGGQPQHF. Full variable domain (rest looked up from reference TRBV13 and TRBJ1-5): AAGVIQSPRHLIKEKRETATLKCYPIPRHDTVYWYQQGPGQDPQFLISFYEKMQSDKGSIPDRFSAQQFSDYHSELNMSSLELGDSALYFCASSLRPGGQPQHFGDGTRLSIL.

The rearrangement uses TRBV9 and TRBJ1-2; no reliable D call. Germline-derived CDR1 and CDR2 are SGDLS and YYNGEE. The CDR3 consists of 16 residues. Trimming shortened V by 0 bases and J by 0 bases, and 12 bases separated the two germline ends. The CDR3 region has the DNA TGTGCCAGCAGCGTAGCACCGGGAACCACTAACTATGGCTACACCTTC. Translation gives CASSVAPGTTNYGYTF.

The CDR3 DNA reads as TGTGCCAGCAGCCAAGAGTGGCTCAGCACTGGCTACACCTTC. Translating gives CASSQEWLSTGYTF. The J gene is TRBJ1-2, the V gene TRBV3-1 (or the pseudogene TRBV3-2), with D unresolved. Germline CDR1 LGHDT, CDR2 YNNKEL (reference sequence). The V end was cut by 0 bases, the J end by 7 bases, with 12 bases between. CDR3 length equals 14 residues.

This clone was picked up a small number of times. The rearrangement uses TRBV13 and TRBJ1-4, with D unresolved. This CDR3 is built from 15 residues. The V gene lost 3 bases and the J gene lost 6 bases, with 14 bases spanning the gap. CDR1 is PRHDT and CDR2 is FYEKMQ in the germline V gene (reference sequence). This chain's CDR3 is CASSFERGGDEKLFF. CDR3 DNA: TGTGCCAGCAGCTTTGAGCGGGGAGGAGATGAAAAACTGTTTTTT.

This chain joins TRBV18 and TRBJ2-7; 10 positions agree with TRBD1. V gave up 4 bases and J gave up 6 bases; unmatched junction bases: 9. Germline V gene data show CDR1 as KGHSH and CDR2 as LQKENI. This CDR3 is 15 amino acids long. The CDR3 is CASSRPGQGRGEQYF. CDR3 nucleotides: TGTGCCAGCTCACGGCCGGGACAGGGGCGAGGCGAGCAGTACTTC.

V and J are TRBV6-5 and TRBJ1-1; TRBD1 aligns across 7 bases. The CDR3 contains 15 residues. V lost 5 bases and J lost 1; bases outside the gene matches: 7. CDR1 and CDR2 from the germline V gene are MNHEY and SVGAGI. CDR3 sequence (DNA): TGTGCCAGCAGTAACGACAGGGCCGCGAACACTGAAGCTTTCTTT. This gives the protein CASSNDRAANTEAFF.

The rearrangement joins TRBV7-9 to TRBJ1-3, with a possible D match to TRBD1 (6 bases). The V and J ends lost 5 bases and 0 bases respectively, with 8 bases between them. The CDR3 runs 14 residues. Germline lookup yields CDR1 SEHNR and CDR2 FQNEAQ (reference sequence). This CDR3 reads CASSQDSSGNTIYF. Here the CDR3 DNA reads TGTGCCAGCAGCCAGGACAGCTCTGGAAACACCATATATTTT.

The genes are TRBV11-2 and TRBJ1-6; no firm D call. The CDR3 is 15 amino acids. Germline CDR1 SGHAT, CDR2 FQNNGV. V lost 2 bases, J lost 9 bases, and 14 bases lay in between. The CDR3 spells CASSLIGISASPLHF. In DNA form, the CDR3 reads TGTGCCAGCAGCTTAATAGGTATTTCAGCTTCACCCCTCCACTTT.

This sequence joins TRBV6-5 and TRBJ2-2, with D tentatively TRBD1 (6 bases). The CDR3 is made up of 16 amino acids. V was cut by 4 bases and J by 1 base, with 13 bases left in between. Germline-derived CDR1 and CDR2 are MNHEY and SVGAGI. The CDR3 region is CASSSGARKNTGELFF. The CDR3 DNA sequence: TGTGCCAGCAGTTCAGGGGCCCGAAAGAACACCGGGGAGCTGTTTTTT.

This CDR3 reads CASSPRTGVNSGNTIYF. CDR3 sequence (DNA): TGTGCCAGCTCACCCAGGACAGGGGTGAACTCTGGAAACACCATATATTTT. This chain links TRBV18 with TRBJ1-3; 9 bases match TRBD1. There are 17 residues in the CDR3. Trimming at V came to 3 bases and at J to 0 bases, leaving 6 bases not matched to a gene. CDR1 KGHSH and CDR2 LQKENI come from the germline V gene.

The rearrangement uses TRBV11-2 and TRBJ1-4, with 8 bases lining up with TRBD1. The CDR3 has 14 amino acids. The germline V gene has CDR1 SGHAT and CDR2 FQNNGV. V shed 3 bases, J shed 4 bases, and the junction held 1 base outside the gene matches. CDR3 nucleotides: TGTGCCAGCAGCTTGGACAGGGTTAATGAAAAACTGTTTTTT. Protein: CASSLDRVNEKLFF.

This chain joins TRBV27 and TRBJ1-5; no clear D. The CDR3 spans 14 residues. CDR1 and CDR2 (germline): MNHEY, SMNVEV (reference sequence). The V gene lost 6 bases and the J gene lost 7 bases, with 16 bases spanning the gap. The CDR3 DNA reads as TGTGCCAGCAGACCCGATCTAGTGGGGCAGCCCCAGCATTTT. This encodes CASRPDLVGQPQHF.

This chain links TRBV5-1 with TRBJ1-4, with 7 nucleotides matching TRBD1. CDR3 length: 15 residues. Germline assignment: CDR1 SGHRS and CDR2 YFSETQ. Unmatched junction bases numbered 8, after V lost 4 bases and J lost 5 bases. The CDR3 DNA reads TGCGCCAGCAGCGCGCAGGGGGTAGAAAATGAAAAACTGTTTTTT. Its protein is CASSAQGVENEKLFF.

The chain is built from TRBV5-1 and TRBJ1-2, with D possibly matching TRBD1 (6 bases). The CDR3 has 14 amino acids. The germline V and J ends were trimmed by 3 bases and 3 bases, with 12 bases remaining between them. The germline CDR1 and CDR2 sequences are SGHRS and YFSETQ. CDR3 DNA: TGCGCCAGCAGCTCGGGGGCGGAATACTATGGCTACACCTTC. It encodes CASSSGAEYYGYTF.

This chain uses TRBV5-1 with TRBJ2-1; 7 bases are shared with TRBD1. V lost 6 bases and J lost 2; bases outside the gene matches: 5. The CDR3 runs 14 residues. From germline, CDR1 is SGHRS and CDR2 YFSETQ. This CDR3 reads CASTTGDAYNEQFF. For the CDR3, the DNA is TGCGCCAGCACCACAGGGGACGCCTACAATGAGCAGTTCTTC.

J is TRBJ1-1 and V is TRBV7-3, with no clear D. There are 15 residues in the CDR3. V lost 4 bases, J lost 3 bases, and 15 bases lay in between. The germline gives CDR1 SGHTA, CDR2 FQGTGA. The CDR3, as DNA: TGTGCCAGCAGCTCGTCGGGTGGGTCCTACACTGAAGCTTTCTTT. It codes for CASSSSGGSYTEAFF.

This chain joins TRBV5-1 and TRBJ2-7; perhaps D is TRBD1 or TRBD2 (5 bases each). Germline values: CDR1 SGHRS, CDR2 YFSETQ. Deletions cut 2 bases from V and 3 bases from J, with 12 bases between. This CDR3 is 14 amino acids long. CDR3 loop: CASSLQDGDYEQYF. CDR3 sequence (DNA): TGCGCCAGCAGCTTACAGGACGGGGACTACGAGCAGTACTTC. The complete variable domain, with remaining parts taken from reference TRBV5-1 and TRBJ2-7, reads KAGVTQTPRYLIKTRGQQVTLSCSPISGHRSVSWYQQTPGQGLQFLFEYFSETQRNKGNFPGRFSGRQFSNSRSEMNVSTLELGDSALYLCASSLQDGDYEQYFGPGTRLTVT.

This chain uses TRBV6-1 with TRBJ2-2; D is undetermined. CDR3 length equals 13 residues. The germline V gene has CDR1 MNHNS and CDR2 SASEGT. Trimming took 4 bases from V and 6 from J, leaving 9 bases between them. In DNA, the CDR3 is TGTGCCAGCAGTGCAGCCCTAGCCGGGGAGCTGTTTTTT. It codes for CASSAALAGELFF.